These 12 T cell receptor beta chains share one sample of origin, sequenced in a study of T cells in Graves' hyperthyroidism and ophthalmopathy. RNA transcripts gave rise to amplified TCR beta CDR3 regions. The HTBI primer set was used in a first-round RT-PCR of the TCR CDR3. One entry per CDR3 protein results from TCRdb running MiXCR on the multiplex PCR reads. Among hundreds of thousands of distinct CDR3 sequences listed, around 20% were seen once. Specimen: blood. Source of these receptors: a man aged 35 to 55 with Graves' ophthalmopathy.

This rearrangement joins TRBV5-1 to TRBJ1-6; TRBD1 might be the D (5 bases). CDR1 and CDR2 from the germline V gene are SGHRS and YFSETQ. V was cut by 0 bases and J by 10 bases, with 11 bases left in between. CDR3 size: 14 residues. CDR3 loop: CASSLDQGGSPLHF. CDR3 sequence (DNA): TGCGCCAGCAGCTTGGACCAGGGTGGCTCACCCCTCCACTTT.

The rearrangement uses TRBV12-3 or TRBV12-4 and TRBJ1-3; D gene uncertain. The CDR3 length is 13 residues. Trimming took 5 bases from V and 4 from J, leaving 9 bases between them. The chain's CDR3 is CASSLTMGNTIYF. The CDR3, as DNA: TGTGCCAGCAGTCTGACCATGGGAAACACCATATATTTT.

The V gene is TRBV6-1, the J gene TRBJ1-5; TRBD1 aligns across 8 bases. The V gene end was trimmed by 4 bases and the J gene end by 6 bases; junction bases not matched to a gene: 5. Per the germline V gene, CDR1 is MNHNS and CDR2 is SASEGT. The CDR3 covers 14 residues. The CDR3 coding sequence is TGTGCCAGCAGTGCAGGGGGCGCGATTCAGCCCCAGCATTTT. Translated: CASSAGGAIQPQHF.

The chain combines TRBV25-1 with TRBJ1-6; 8 bases fit TRBD1. The CDR3 loop spans 15 amino acids. In germline, CDR1 is MGHDK, CDR2 SYGVNS. V shed 7 bases and J 10 bases; nucleotides not matched to a gene: 12. The CDR3 DNA follows: TGTGCCAGCAACAGGGGGTCCCTCAGGAGGTCACCCCTCCACTTT. This gives the protein CASNRGSLRRSPLHF.

This chain uses TRBV20-1 with TRBJ2-1; 8 nucleotides agree with TRBD1. The J segment lost 8 bases and the V segment lost 5 bases, leaving 11 bases of the junction unmatched. This CDR3 has 14 amino acids. CDR1 and CDR2 from the germline V gene are DFQATT and SNEGSKA (reference sequence). CDR3 coding DNA: TGCAGTGCTGATGGACAGGGAAATCTCGATGAGCAGTTCTTC. The encoded protein is CSADGQGNLDEQFF.

This clonotype was picked up a small number of times. The DNA of the CDR3 is TGCGCCAGCAGCTTGGCAGGGCTGAGCTCCTATAATTCACCCCTCCACTTT. Amino acid sequence: CASSLAGLSSYNSPLHF. V gene TRBV5-1 combines with J gene TRBJ1-6; a possible D gene is TRBD1 (5 bases). CDR1 SGHRS and CDR2 YFSETQ come from the germline V gene. The V and J ends lost 0 bases and 0 bases respectively, with 10 bases between them. The CDR3 loop spans 17 amino acids.

At least ten counts were recorded for this clonotype. CDR3 coding DNA: TGTGCCAGCAGCAGAACAGGGAACCTAGAGACCCAGTACTTC. This gives the protein CASSRTGNLETQYF. This sequence joins TRBV7-8 and TRBJ2-5; perhaps TRBD1 as D (6 bases). This CDR3 comprises 14 residues. V was trimmed by 5 bases and J by 4 bases, leaving 14 bases between them. Germline CDR1 and CDR2: SGHVS and FQNEAQ.

This clonotype was detected many times. The chain joins TRBV7-8 to TRBJ2-1, with D possibly being TRBD2 (5 bases). V lost 10 bases and J lost 14, with 21 bases in between. This CDR3 is built from 12 residues. The germline gives CDR1 SGHVS, CDR2 FQNEAQ. In DNA, the CDR3 is TGTGCCACCCTGGTGGAGGAACACTTGAAGTTCTTC. Translated, it gives CATLVEEHLKFF.

This clonotype was seen only a few times. The V and J genes are TRBV3-1 and TRBJ1-6, with a weak D call TRBD1 (5 bases). Trimming stripped 4 bases from V and 6 bases from J, with 13 bases between. CDR1 is LGHDT, CDR2 YNNKEL, per germline (reference sequence). The CDR3 runs 15 residues. The CDR3 bases are TGTGCCAGCAGCCGAATTGACAGTCCTAATTCACCCCTCCACTTT. This codes for CASSRIDSPNSPLHF. The complete variable domain, with remaining parts taken from reference TRBV3-1 and TRBJ1-6, reads DTAVSQTPKYLVTQMGNDKSIKCEQNLGHDTMYWYKQDSKKFLKIMFSYNNKELIINETVPNRFSPKSPDKAHLNLHINSLELGDSAVYFCASSRIDSPNSPLHFGNGTRLTVT.

The chain joins TRBV6-5 to TRBJ1-5; 7 nucleotides align to TRBD1. CDR1 and CDR2 from the germline V gene are MNHEY and SVGAGI. The CDR3 runs to 15 residues. The trim removed 0 bases at V and 5 bases at J, leaving 4 bases unmatched. The CDR3 DNA follows: TGTGCCAGCAGTTACTCTAGGCAGGGGGATCAGCCCCAGCATTTT. This codes for CASSYSRQGDQPQHF.

This clonotype was seen just once. The chain is built from TRBV11-2 and TRBJ2-4; D might be TRBD1 or TRBD2, each matching 5 bases. CDR3 length: 15 residues. Germline lookup yields CDR1 SGHAT and CDR2 FQNNGV. Trimming shortened V by 0 bases and J by 7 bases, and 13 bases separated the two germline ends. In DNA form, the CDR3 reads TGTGCCAGCAGCTTAGAAGTCGTAGAGGGGAACATTCAGTACTTC. As protein: CASSLEVVEGNIQYF.

The table lists this clonotype with a few counts. V and J are TRBV20-1 and TRBJ2-3; D ambiguous. Trimming shortened V by 3 bases and J by 0 bases, and 10 bases separated the two germline ends. Germline assignment: CDR1 DFQATT and CDR2 SNEGSKA (reference sequence). The CDR3 runs to 14 residues. The CDR3 DNA reads TGCAGTGCTAGGCCCTGGCAGAGCACAGATACGCAGTATTTT. This codes for CSARPWQSTDTQYF.